The clone carrying this T cell receptor (beta chain) was seen only once. Its target is unknown. This sample was included in a study of OX40 agonist ivuxolimab in advanced cancers. Study-level points and caveats: The authors did not determine the antigen specificity of the expanded peripheral T cells.

Looked up from germline, CDR1 is SEHNR and CDR2 is FQNEAQ (reference sequence). V gave up 5 bases and J gave up 0 bases, with 20 bases separating them. CDR3 size: 19 residues. TCRdb's table, derived via immunoSEQ multiplex PCR, lists solely in-frame clones and lacks some. The sample records about 63,000 clones, around 91% being singletons. This clonotype was sampled from an adult with an advanced solid tumor such as melanoma, head and neck, liver or kidney cancer. The source material was CD4+ or CD8+ T cells sorted from blood, sampled in a trial of the OX40 agonist ivuxolimab. The chain links TRBV7-9 to TRBJ2-6; possibly TRBD1 for D (8 bases). The CDR3 DNA is TGTGCCAGCAGCCGCTTGGGAGGGACAGGTATCTCTGGGGCCAACGTCCTGACTTTC. Protein product: CASSRLGGTGISGANVLTF.